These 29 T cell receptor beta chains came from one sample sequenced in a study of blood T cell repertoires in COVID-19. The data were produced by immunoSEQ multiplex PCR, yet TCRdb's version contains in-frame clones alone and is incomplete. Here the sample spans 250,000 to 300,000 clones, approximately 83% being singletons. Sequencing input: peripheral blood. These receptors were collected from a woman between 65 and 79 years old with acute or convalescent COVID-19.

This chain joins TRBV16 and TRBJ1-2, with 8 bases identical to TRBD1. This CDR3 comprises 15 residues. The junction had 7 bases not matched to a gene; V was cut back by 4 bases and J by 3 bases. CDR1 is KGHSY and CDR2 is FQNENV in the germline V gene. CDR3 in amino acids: CASSPYQGADYGYTF. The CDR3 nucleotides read TGTGCCAGCAGCCCTTACCAGGGGGCAGACTATGGCTACACCTTC. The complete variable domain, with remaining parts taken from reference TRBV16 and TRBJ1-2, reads GEEVAQTPKHLVRGEGQKAKLYCAPIKGHSYVFWYQQVLKNEFKFLISFQNENVFDETGMPKERFSAKCLPNSPCSLEIQATKLEDSAVYFCASSPYQGADYGYTFGSGTRLTVV.

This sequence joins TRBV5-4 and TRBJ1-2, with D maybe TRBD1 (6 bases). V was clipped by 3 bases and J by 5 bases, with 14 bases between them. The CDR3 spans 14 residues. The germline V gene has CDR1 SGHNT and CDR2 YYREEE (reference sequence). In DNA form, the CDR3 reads TGTGCCAGCAGCTCCACCGGGACACCGTATGGCTACACCTTC. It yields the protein CASSSTGTPYGYTF.

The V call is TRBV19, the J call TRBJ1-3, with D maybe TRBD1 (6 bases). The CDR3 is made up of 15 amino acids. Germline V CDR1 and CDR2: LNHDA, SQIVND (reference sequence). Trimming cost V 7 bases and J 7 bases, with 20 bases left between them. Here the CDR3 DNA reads TGTGCCAGTATCCGCACCTCGACAGGCGGTAACACCATATATTTT. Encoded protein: CASIRTSTGGNTIYF.

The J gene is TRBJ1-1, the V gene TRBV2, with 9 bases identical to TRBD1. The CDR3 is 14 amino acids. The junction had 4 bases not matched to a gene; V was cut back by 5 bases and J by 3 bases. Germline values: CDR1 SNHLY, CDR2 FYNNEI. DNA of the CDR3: TGTGCCAGCAGTATTCGACAGGGGGACACTGAAGCTTTCTTT. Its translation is CASSIRQGDTEAFF.

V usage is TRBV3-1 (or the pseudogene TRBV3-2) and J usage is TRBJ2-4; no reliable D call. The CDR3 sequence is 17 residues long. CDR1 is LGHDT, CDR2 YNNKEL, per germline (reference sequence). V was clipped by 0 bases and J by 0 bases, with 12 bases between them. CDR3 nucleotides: TGTGCCAGCAGCCAAGATCGAAGCATAGTAGCCAAAAACATTCAGTACTTC. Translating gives CASSQDRSIVAKNIQYF.

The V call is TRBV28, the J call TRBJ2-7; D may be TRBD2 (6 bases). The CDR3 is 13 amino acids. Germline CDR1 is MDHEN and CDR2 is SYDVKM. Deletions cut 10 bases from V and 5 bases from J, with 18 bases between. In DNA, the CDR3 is TGTGCCACCTTCCGGGGGACCCGGGACGAGCAGTACTTC. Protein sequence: CATFRGTRDEQYF.

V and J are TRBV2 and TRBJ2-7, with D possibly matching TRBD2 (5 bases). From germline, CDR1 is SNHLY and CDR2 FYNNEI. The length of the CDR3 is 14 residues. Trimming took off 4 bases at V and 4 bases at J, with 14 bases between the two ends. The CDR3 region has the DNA TGTGCCAGCAGTGCGGGCCGCGGGCGGTACGAGCAGTACTTC. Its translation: CASSAGRGRYEQYF.

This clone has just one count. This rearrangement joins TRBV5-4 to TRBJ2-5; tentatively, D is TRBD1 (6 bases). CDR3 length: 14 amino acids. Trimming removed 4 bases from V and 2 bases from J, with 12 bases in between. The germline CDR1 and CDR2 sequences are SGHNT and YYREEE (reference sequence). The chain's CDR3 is CASSIRTDQETQYF. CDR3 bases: TGTGCCAGCAGCATAAGGACAGATCAAGAGACCCAGTACTTC.

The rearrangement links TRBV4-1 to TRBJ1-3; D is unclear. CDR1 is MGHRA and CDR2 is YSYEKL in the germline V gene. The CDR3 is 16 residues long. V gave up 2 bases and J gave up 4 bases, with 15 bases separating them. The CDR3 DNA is TGCGCCAGCAGCCAATCTTATTTACAGTTAGGAAACACCATATATTTT. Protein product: CASSQSYLQLGNTIYF.

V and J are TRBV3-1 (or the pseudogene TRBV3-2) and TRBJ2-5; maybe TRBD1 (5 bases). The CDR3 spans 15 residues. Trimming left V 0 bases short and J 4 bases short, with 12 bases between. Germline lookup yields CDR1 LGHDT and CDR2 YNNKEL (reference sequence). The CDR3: CASSQEGVRGETQYF. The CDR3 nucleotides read TGTGCCAGCAGCCAAGAAGGGGTTAGGGGAGAGACCCAGTACTTC.

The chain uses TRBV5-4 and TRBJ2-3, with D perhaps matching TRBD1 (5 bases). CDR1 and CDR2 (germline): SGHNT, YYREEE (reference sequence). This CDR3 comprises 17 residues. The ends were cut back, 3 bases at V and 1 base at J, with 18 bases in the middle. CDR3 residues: CASSSLQGIFGTDTQYF. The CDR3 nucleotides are TGTGCCAGCAGCTCGCTTCAGGGAATATTCGGCACAGATACGCAGTATTTT.

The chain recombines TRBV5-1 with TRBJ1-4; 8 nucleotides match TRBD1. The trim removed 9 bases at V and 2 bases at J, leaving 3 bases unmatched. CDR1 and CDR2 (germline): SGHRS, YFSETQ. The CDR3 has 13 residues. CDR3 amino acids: CATRQGTNEKLFF. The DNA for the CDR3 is TGCGCCACCCGACAGGGGACTAATGAAAAACTGTTTTTT.

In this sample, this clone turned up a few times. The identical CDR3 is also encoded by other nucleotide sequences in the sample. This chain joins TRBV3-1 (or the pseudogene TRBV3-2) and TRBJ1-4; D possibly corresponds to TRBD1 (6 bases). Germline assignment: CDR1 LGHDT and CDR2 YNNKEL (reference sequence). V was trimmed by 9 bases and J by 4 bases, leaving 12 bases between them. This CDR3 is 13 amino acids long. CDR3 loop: CASSQGLNEKLFF. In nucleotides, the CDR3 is TGTGCCAGTTCACAGGGTCTTAATGAAAAACTGTTTTTT.

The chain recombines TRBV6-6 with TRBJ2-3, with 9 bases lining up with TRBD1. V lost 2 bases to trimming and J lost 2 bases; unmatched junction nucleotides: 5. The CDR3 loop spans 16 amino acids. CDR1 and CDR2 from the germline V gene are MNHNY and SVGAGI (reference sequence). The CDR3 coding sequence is TGTGCCAGCAGTTACCTCCGGGACAGGGCCACAGATACGCAGTATTTT. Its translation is CASSYLRDRATDTQYF.

CDR3 DNA sequence: TGTGCCAGCATGGACCTTGACAGGGTTTCACCCCTCCACTTT. It specifies CASMDLDRVSPLHF. The chain combines TRBV2 with TRBJ1-6, with TRBD1 identical over 7 bases. With 7 bases clipped from V and 9 bases from J, the junction kept 9 bases outside the gene matches. Germline loops: CDR1 SNHLY, CDR2 FYNNEI. The CDR3 has 14 residues.

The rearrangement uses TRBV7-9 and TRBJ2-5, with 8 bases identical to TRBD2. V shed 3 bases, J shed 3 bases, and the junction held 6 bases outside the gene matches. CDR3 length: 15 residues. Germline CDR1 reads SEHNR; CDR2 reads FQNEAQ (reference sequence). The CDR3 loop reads CASSFSGAREETQYF. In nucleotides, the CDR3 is TGTGCCAGCAGCTTTAGCGGGGCTAGGGAAGAGACCCAGTACTTC.

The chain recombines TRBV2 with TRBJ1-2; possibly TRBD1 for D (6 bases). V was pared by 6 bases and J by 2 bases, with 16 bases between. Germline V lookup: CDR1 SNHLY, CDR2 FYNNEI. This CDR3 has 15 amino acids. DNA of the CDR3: TGTGCCAGCAGCCCCTGGCTGGGGGCCAACTATGGCTACACCTTC. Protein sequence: CASSPWLGANYGYTF.

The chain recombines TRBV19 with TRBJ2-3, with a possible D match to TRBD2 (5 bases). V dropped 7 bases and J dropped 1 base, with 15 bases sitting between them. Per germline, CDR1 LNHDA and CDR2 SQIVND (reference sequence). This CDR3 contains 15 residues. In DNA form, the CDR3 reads TGTGCCAGTAACCCCCGGGGTGGCGGCACAGATACGCAGTATTTT. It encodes CASNPRGGGTDTQYF.

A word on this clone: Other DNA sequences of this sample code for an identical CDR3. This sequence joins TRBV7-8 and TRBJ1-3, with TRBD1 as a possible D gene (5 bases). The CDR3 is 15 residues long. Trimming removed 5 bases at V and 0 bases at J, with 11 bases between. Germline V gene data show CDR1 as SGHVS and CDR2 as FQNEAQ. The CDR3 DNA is TGTGCCAGCAGCCCAGACAGCAACTCTGGAAACACCATATATTTT. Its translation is CASSPDSNSGNTIYF.

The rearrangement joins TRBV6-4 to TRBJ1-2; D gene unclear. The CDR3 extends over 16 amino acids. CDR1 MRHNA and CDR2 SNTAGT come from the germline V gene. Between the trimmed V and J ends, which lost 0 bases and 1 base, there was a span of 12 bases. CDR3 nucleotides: TGTGCCAGCAGTGACTCGATCGGAGGAATTAACTATGGCTACACCTTC. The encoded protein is CASSDSIGGINYGYTF.

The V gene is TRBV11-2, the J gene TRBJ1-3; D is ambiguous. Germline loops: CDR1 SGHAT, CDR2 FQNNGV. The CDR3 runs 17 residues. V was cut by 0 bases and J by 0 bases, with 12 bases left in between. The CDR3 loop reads CASSLDLSPSSGNTIYF. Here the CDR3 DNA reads TGTGCCAGCAGCTTAGATTTAAGCCCAAGCTCTGGAAACACCATATATTTT.

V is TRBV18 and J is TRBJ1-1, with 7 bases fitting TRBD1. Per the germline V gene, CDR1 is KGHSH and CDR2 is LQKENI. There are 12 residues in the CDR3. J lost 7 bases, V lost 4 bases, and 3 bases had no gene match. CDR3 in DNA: TGTGCCAGCTCACGACAGGGTATTGAAGCTTTCTTT. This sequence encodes CASSRQGIEAFF. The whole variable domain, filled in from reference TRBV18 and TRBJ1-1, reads NAGVMQNPRHLVRRRGQEARLRCSPMKGHSHVYWYRQLPEEGLKFMVYLQKENIIDESGMPKERFSAEFPKEGPSILRIQQVVRGDSAAYFCASSRQGIEAFFGQGTRLTVV.

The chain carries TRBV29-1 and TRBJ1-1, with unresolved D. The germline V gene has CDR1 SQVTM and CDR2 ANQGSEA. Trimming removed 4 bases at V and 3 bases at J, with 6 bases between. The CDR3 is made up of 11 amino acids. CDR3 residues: CSVVLDTEAFF. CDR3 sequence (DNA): TGCAGCGTTGTTTTAGACACTGAAGCTTTCTTT.

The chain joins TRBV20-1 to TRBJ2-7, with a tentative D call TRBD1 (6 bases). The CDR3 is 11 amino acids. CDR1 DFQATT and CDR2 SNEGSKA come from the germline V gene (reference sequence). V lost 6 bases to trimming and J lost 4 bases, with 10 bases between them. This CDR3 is CSALQGYEQYF. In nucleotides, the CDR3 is TGCAGTGCATTACAGGGTTACGAGCAGTACTTC.

CDR3 loop: CASSSQGHWEAFF. The CDR3 DNA sequence: TGTGCCAGCAGTTCCCAGGGGCATTGGGAAGCTTTCTTT. The gene calls are TRBV12-3 or TRBV12-4 and TRBJ1-1; a possible D gene is TRBD1 (6 bases). CDR3 length equals 13 residues. V was pared by 4 bases and J by 8 bases, with 14 bases between.

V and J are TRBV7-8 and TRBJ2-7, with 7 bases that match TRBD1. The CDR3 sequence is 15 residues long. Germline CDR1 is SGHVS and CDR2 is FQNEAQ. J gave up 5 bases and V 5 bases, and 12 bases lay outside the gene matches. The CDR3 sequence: CASSTRQGRVNEQYF. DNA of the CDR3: TGTGCCAGCAGCACCCGACAGGGAAGAGTCAACGAGCAGTACTTC.

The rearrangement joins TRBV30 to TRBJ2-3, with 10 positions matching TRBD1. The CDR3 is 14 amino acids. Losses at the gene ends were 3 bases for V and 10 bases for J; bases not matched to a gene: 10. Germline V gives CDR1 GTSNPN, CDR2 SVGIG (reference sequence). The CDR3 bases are TGTGCCTGGAGGATCCCGGGACAGGGGATCCCGCAGTATTTT. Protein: CAWRIPGQGIPQYF.

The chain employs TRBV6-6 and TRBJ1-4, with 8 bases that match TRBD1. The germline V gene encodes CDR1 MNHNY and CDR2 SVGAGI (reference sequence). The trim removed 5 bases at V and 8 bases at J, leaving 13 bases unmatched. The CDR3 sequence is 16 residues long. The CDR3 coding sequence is TGTGCCAGCAGTCGAACACAAACAGGGGGAGGAGAAAAACTGTTTTTT. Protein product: CASSRTQTGGGEKLFF.

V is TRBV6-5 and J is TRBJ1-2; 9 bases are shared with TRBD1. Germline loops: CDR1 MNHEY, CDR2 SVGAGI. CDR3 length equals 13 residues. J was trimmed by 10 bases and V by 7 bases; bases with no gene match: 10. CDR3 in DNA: TGTGCCAGCATACTAAGGACAGGGGCTAACTACACCTTC. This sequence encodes CASILRTGANYTF.